This passage covers 3 T cell receptor beta chains from one sample sequenced in a study of naive and memory T cell subsets (dated by TCRdb to 2015 to 2018). The study described a robust, sensitive protocol for amplifying, sequencing and analyzing TCRs, using 3' ligation of a UMI-containing oligonucleotide to TCR cDNA. Receptor libraries were prepared by 5' RACE. Data came from an Illumina MiSeq. The ligated cDNA was amplified in four rounds of PCR with nested alpha and beta constant region primers together with the SP2 primer. TCRdb reprocessing: public reads trimmed at Q25 with fastp, clones called with MiXCR, in-frame beta chains kept. Merged by CDR3 protein, the rows form single entries marked with the most common genes and DNA. This sample is represented by about 62,000 distinct CDR3 sequences; 6.5% to 9% of them were singletons. Of the sample, about 19% falls within the top ten clones. All receptors derive from a female donor in good health.

This clonotype has only a few counts. This chain uses TRBV4-1 with TRBJ2-3; unclear D gene. Germline assignment: CDR1 MGHRA and CDR2 YSYEKL. This CDR3 comprises 20 residues. Trimming removed 0 bases from V and 2 bases from J, with 24 bases in between. The chain's CDR3 is CASSQDLRARTQRYTDTQYF. The CDR3 DNA sequence: TGCGCCAGCAGCCAAGATCTTAGGGCAAGAACGCAGAGGTACACAGATACGCAGTATTTT.

This chain joins TRBV28 and TRBJ2-7; D not resolved. The germline CDR1 and CDR2 sequences are MDHEN and SYDVKM. This CDR3 is built from 11 residues. The germline V and J ends were trimmed by 5 bases and 3 bases, with 5 bases remaining between them. The DNA of the CDR3 is TGTGCCAGCAGTACCCTCTACGAGCAGTACTTC. It encodes CASSTLYEQYF. Full variable domain (outside the CDR3, taken from reference TRBV28 and TRBJ2-7): DVKVTQSSRYLVKRTGEKVFLECVQDMDHENMFWYRQDPGLGLRLIYFSYDVKMKEKGDIPEGYSVSREKKERFSLILESASTNQTSMYLCASSTLYEQYFGPGTRLTVT.

This clonotype was detected only a few times. The rearrangement joins TRBV24-1 to TRBJ2-2; D possibly corresponds to TRBD1 (5 bases). The CDR3 is 18 residues long. Germline assignment: CDR1 KGHDR and CDR2 SFDVKD. The V end lost 0 bases, the J end lost 4 bases, and 17 bases lay between the germline ends. The CDR3 spells CATSDLSFDRAFTGELFF. The DNA for the CDR3 is TGTGCCACCAGTGATTTGAGCTTTGACAGAGCTTTCACCGGGGAGCTGTTTTTT.